One sample yielded the 22 T cell receptor beta chains listed below, sequenced in a study of cytomegalovirus exposure and HLA in healthy donors. Only in-frame clones appear in the TCRdb table, and some are missing; sequencing was by immunoSEQ multiplex PCR. The data show 150,000 or so clones, around four fifths seen once. Input material: PBMCs. The receptors were gathered from a man younger than 45 in good health and CMV-seropositive.

This chain joins TRBV7-2 and TRBJ1-5; D ambiguous. V was shortened by 5 bases and J by 1 base, with 9 bases between the two germline ends. This CDR3 region has 14 residues. In germline, CDR1 is SGHTA, CDR2 FQGNSA. Here the CDR3 DNA reads TGTGCCAGCAGCCCGGGCGGGAGCAATCAGCCCCAGCATTTT. It translates to CASSPGGSNQPQHF.

This chain uses TRBV11-2 with TRBJ2-1; weak D call: TRBD2 (5 bases). Germline V lookup: CDR1 SGHAT, CDR2 FQNNGV. CDR3 size: 16 residues. Deletions cut 0 bases from V and 4 bases from J, with 13 bases between. In DNA, the CDR3 is TGTGCCAGCAGCTTAGATCCGGGGTCGGTATACAATGAGCAGTTCTTC. This encodes CASSLDPGSVYNEQFF.

This chain links TRBV30 with TRBJ1-3; 7 bases align to TRBD1. There are 15 residues in the CDR3. V lost 0 bases to trimming and J lost 3 bases; unmatched junction nucleotides: 5. The germline V gene encodes CDR1 GTSNPN and CDR2 SVGIG (reference sequence). The CDR3: CAWSVTRQGGNTIYF. CDR3 bases: TGTGCCTGGAGTGTAACCCGACAGGGTGGAAACACCATATATTTT.

CDR3 sequence reads: CASQDRAYYSNQPQHF. The DNA for the CDR3 is TGTGCCAGTCAGGACAGGGCGTACTATAGCAATCAGCCCCAGCATTTT. The chain has TRBV6-6 and TRBJ1-5, with 8 bases identical to TRBD1. Germline values: CDR1 MNHNY, CDR2 SVGAGI (reference sequence). V gave up 9 bases and J gave up 0 bases; unmatched junction bases: 10. This CDR3 is built from 16 residues.

The chain joins TRBV2 to TRBJ1-2; TRBD1 is a possible D gene (6 bases). V lost 4 bases to trimming and J lost 0 bases, with 9 bases between them. Germline V gene sequence: CDR1 SNHLY, CDR2 FYNNEI. This CDR3 is built from 14 residues. The CDR3 DNA is TGTGCCAGCAGTGCCCAGGGGCCTAACTATGGCTACACCTTC. It yields the protein CASSAQGPNYGYTF. Based on the CDR3 plus reference TRBV2 and TRBJ1-2, the full variable domain is EPEVTQTPSHQVTQMGQEVILRCVPISNHLYFYWYRQILGQKVEFLVSFYNNEISEKSEIFDDQFSVERPDGSNFTLKIRSTKLEDSAMYFCASSAQGPNYGYTFGSGTRLTVV.

This clone was seen only a few times. This rearrangement joins TRBV19 to TRBJ2-7; 8 nucleotides agree with TRBD1. The CDR3 totals 14 residues. The germline V gene encodes CDR1 LNHDA and CDR2 SQIVND (reference sequence). J gave up 8 bases and V 6 bases, and 12 bases lay outside the gene matches. This CDR3 reads CASSLRGPEAQQYF. CDR3 bases: TGTGCCAGTAGCCTCAGGGGGCCTGAGGCCCAGCAGTACTTC.

V is TRBV19 and J is TRBJ1-4, with D tentatively TRBD1 (5 bases). Germline assignment: CDR1 LNHDA and CDR2 SQIVND (reference sequence). Trimming cost V 9 bases and J 7 bases, with 21 bases left between them. The CDR3 is 15 amino acids. The CDR3 here is CASGTGFGGGEKLFF. The DNA of the CDR3 is TGTGCCAGCGGCACAGGTTTTGGGGGGGGTGAAAAACTGTTTTTT. Variable domain in full (rest from reference TRBV19 and TRBJ1-4): DGGITQSPKYLFRKEGQNVTLSCEQNLNHDAMYWYRQDPGQGLRLIYYSQIVNDFQKGDIAEGYSVSREKKESFPLTVTSAQKNPTAFYLCASGTGFGGGEKLFFGSGTQLSVL.

The chain uses TRBV29-1 and TRBJ2-7; 7 bases map to TRBD1. From germline, CDR1 is SQVTM and CDR2 ANQGSEA. The CDR3 is 13 amino acids. Germline trimming cut 3 bases from V and 1 base from J; bases unmatched to any gene: 3. The CDR3 DNA reads TGCAGCGTTGAGAGCAGGGGGTCCTACGAGCAGTACTTC. It yields the protein CSVESRGSYEQYF.

The chain is built from TRBV12-5 and TRBJ1-5, with D unclear. Germline CDR1 LGHNT, CDR2 FRNRAP. V was shortened by 6 bases and J by 1 base, with 13 bases between the two germline ends. This CDR3 contains 15 residues. CDR3 nucleotides: TGTGCTAGTGGCCCCCGAACGGGAAGCAATCAGCCCCAGCATTTT. The encoded protein is CASGPRTGSNQPQHF.

The V and J genes are TRBV7-9 and TRBJ2-7, with D possibly matching TRBD2 (6 bases). V was shortened by 4 bases and J by 2 bases, with 18 bases between the two germline ends. The length of the CDR3 is 16 residues. The germline CDR1 and CDR2 sequences are SEHNR and FQNEAQ (reference sequence). The CDR3 sequence is CASSSTAGKVAYEQYF. The CDR3 region has the DNA TGTGCCAGCAGCTCAACCGCGGGGAAGGTGGCCTACGAGCAGTACTTC. The complete variable domain, with remaining parts taken from reference TRBV7-9 and TRBJ2-7, reads DTGVSQNPRHKITKRGQNVTFRCDPISEHNRLYWYRQTLGQGPEFLTYFQNEAQLEKSRLLSDRFSAERPKGSFSTLEIQRTEQGDSAMYLCASSSTAGKVAYEQYFGPGTRLTVT.

The chain uses TRBV27 and TRBJ1-2, with TRBD1 matching 8 bases. The trim removed 5 bases at V and 4 bases at J, leaving 12 bases unmatched. Germline V lookup: CDR1 MNHEY, CDR2 SMNVEV (reference sequence). The CDR3 covers 16 residues. For the CDR3, the DNA is TGTGCCAGCAGTCCGTCACAGGGGGTCAGGACCTATGGCTACACCTTC. This encodes CASSPSQGVRTYGYTF.

The chain combines TRBV15 with TRBJ2-7; the D is unclear. This CDR3 has 16 amino acids. V lost 1 base, J lost 0 bases, and 13 bases lay in between. CDR1 is LNHNV, CDR2 YYDKDF, per germline (reference sequence). The DNA of the CDR3 is TGTGCCACCAGCAGAGGGGTAGCACTGAGCTCCTACGAGCAGTACTTC. This codes for CATSRGVALSSYEQYF.

This rearrangement joins TRBV15 to TRBJ2-1, with D maybe TRBD2 (6 bases). Germline values: CDR1 LNHNV, CDR2 YYDKDF (reference sequence). There are 16 residues in the CDR3. Trimming left V 0 bases short and J 4 bases short, with 13 bases between. The CDR3, as DNA: TGTGCCACCAGCAGAGACCTGACGGCGGGGTACAATGAGCAGTTCTTC. This codes for CATSRDLTAGYNEQFF.

This chain joins TRBV11-3 and TRBJ2-2; 10 nucleotides line up with TRBD1. Germline assignment: CDR1 SGHNT and CDR2 YENEEA. This CDR3 spans 18 amino acids. The V segment lost 5 bases and the J segment 3 bases; nucleotides outside the gene matches: 12. As DNA, the CDR3 is TGTGCCAGCAGCAAACGGGCGGCAGGGACAGGGGACACCGGGGAGCTGTTTTTT. Its translation: CASSKRAAGTGDTGELFF.

The CDR3 DNA follows: TGTGCCAGCAGCTTGGATAGGGGAGAGACCCAGTACTTC. This encodes CASSLDRGETQYF. The chain combines TRBV5-4 with TRBJ2-5; perhaps TRBD1 as D (5 bases). The germline V gene has CDR1 SGHNT and CDR2 YYREEE (reference sequence). The CDR3 sequence is 13 residues long. V gave up 0 bases and J gave up 4 bases, with 7 bases separating them. The full variable domain, completed using reference TRBV5-4 and TRBJ2-5, is ETGVTQSPTHLIKTRGQQVTLRCSSQSGHNTVSWYQQALGQGPQFIFQYYREEENGRGNFPPRFSGLQFPNYSSELNVNALELDDSALYLCASSLDRGETQYFGPGTRLLVL.

V gene TRBV7-2 combines with J gene TRBJ2-7; a weak D match, TRBD1 (5 bases). The CDR3 loop spans 13 amino acids. CDR1 and CDR2 (germline): SGHTA, FQGNSA. The V end lost 4 bases, the J end lost 6 bases, and 13 bases lay between the germline ends. CDR3 sequence reads: CASSSSWGGEQYF. CDR3 sequence (DNA): TGTGCCAGCAGCTCCAGCTGGGGCGGCGAGCAGTACTTC.

The sample holds one count of this clone. The chain uses TRBV6-5 and TRBJ1-2; D might be TRBD1 (5 bases). The CDR3 contains 13 residues. With 6 bases removed from V and 5 bases from J, the gap between germline ends came to 13 bases. Germline V lookup: CDR1 MNHEY, CDR2 SVGAGI. As DNA, the CDR3 is TGTGCCAGCAGCGCATCCGGGGGGTATGGCTACACCTTC. Protein sequence: CASSASGGYGYTF.

This clone has just a few counts. This sequence joins TRBV2 and TRBJ1-4; 12 bases map to TRBD1. Germline V gives CDR1 SNHLY, CDR2 FYNNEI. The CDR3 consists of 14 residues. Germline trimming cut 6 bases from V and 10 bases from J; bases unmatched to any gene: 6. The CDR3 nucleotides read TGTGCCAGCAGCACCGGGACAGGGGGCCGAAAACTGTTTTTT. Encoded protein: CASSTGTGGRKLFF. The variable domain in full, with the rest retrieved from reference TRBV2 and TRBJ1-4, is EPEVTQTPSHQVTQMGQEVILRCVPISNHLYFYWYRQILGQKVEFLVSFYNNEISEKSEIFDDQFSVERPDGSNFTLKIRSTKLEDSAMYFCASSTGTGGRKLFFGSGTQLSVL.

The V gene is TRBV11-2, the J gene TRBJ2-5; D possibly corresponds to TRBD2 (7 bases). This CDR3 has 15 amino acids. V was shortened by 5 bases and J by 1 base, with 14 bases between the two germline ends. Germline CDR1 and CDR2: SGHAT and FQNNGV. CDR3 region: CASSQGRGIQETQYF. The CDR3 DNA reads TGTGCCAGCAGCCAAGGGAGGGGGATCCAAGAGACCCAGTACTTC.

This clone appeared a single time. J is TRBJ1-5 and V is TRBV29-1; TRBD1 aligns across 10 bases. The CDR3 has 17 residues. The germline V gene encodes CDR1 SQVTM and CDR2 ANQGSEA. The CDR3 loop is CTRSHPTTGGDHQPQHF. CDR3 coding DNA: TGCACCCGTTCTCATCCAACGACAGGGGGCGACCATCAGCCCCAGCATTTT.

V and J are TRBV5-1 and TRBJ1-4, with D unclear. This CDR3 region has 14 residues. V dropped 6 bases and J dropped 0 bases, with 9 bases sitting between them. CDR1 is SGHRS, CDR2 YFSETQ, per germline. The CDR3 region is CASTTGSTNEKLFF. Here the CDR3 DNA reads TGCGCCAGCACGACGGGGTCAACTAATGAAAAACTGTTTTTT.

The CDR3 protein is CASSPVNYGYTF. The CDR3 bases are TGTGCCAGCTCACCCGTTAACTATGGCTACACCTTC. V gene TRBV18 combines with J gene TRBJ1-2, with D unresolved. V was cut by 3 bases and J by 1 base, with 3 bases left in between. CDR1 is KGHSH and CDR2 is LQKENI in the germline V gene. This CDR3 has 12 amino acids.